Listed below are T cell receptor beta chains from one sample, sequenced in a study of early T cells in non-severe SARS-CoV-2 infection. TCRdb reanalysed the 5' RACE reads using MiXCR and keeps one entry per CDR3 protein. The sample shows about 98,000 distinct CDR3 sequences, around 13% of them seen only once. The source material was whole blood. The receptors come from an adult who was a healthcare worker with PCR-confirmed SARS-CoV-2 infection or an uninfected control (not recorded which). CDR3s include the opening cysteine and the closing phenylalanine or tryptophan. The order of the fields is J gene, D gene, CDR3 length, V gene, clone size, CDR3 DNA, CDR3 protein. D genes are given only for firm matches. The size entry is marked missing in some rows and otherwise reads once, few, many or a size class.

TRBJ2-5 | . | 10 | TRBV12-3/TRBV12-4 | few | TGTGCCAGCAGCGACGGGACCCAGTACTTC | CASSDGTQYF
TRBJ2-2 | TRBD2 | 15 | TRBV20-1 | many | TGCAGTGCGGACAGCGGGAGGGATTACACCGGGGAGCTGTTTTTT | CSADSGRDYTGELFF
TRBJ2-1 | TRBD1 | 16 | TRBV28 | many | TGTGCCAGCAGTGAGACCGGACAGGGGAGGACAGATGAGCAGTTCTTC | CASSETGQGRTDEQFF
TRBJ2-2 | TRBD2 | 14 | TRBV4-1 | . | TGCGCCAGCAATCAGGCGGGAGATGCCGGGGAGCTGTTTTTT | CASNQAGDAGELFF
TRBJ2-7 | TRBD1 | 13 | TRBV28 | . | TGTGCCAGGCCTATCGGGACAGGATACGAGCAGTACTTC | CARPIGTGYEQYF
TRBJ1-5 | . | 16 | TRBV4-1 | . | TGCGCCAGCAGCCAAGAAGGAGAGGGGAGCAATCAGCCCCAGCATTTT | CASSQEGEGSNQPQHF
TRBJ1-5 | . | 14 | TRBV24-1 | . | TGTGCCACCAGCCGGGCCCAGAGCAATCAGCCCCAGCATTTT | CATSRAQSNQPQHF
TRBJ1-1 | . | 12 | TRBV28 | once | TGTGCCAGCAGTCCCCGGACAGACGAAGCTTTCTTT | CASSPRTDEAFF
TRBJ1-2 | . | 13 | TRBV10-2 | many | TGCGCCAGCAGTGAAATGAGTGTTGGTGGCTACACCTTC | CASSEMSVGGYTF
TRBJ2-2 | . | 13 | TRBV19 | few | TGTGCCAGTAGTCAGGGGTACACCGGGGAGCTGTTTTTT | CASSQGYTGELFF
TRBJ2-1 | TRBD2 | 14 | TRBV14 | . | TGTGCCAGCAGCCGGACTAGCTCCTACAATGAGCAGTTCTTC | CASSRTSSYNEQFF
TRBJ2-6 | . | 14 | TRBV5-1 | many | TGCGCCAGCAGAGTCCATGGCGGGGCCAACGTCCTGACTTTC | CASRVHGGANVLTF
TRBJ2-1 | . | 15 | TRBV5-6 | many | TGTGCCAGCAGCTTGAGGGGCGGGTCATTCGATGAGCAGTTCTTC | CASSLRGGSFDEQFF
TRBJ1-1 | . | 15 | TRBV24-1 | . | TGTGCCACCAGTGATTCTCGGGGAGGAAACACTGAAGCTTTCTTT | CATSDSRGGNTEAFF
TRBJ2-3 | . | 11 | TRBV29-1 | . | TGCAGCGTTGTGCGTGAGAATACGCAGTATTTT | CSVVRENTQYF
TRBJ2-2 | . | 16 | TRBV23-1 | . | TGCGCCAGCAGTCAAACCCCCTGGCGGGACATCGGGGAGCTGTTTTTT | CASSQTPWRDIGELFF